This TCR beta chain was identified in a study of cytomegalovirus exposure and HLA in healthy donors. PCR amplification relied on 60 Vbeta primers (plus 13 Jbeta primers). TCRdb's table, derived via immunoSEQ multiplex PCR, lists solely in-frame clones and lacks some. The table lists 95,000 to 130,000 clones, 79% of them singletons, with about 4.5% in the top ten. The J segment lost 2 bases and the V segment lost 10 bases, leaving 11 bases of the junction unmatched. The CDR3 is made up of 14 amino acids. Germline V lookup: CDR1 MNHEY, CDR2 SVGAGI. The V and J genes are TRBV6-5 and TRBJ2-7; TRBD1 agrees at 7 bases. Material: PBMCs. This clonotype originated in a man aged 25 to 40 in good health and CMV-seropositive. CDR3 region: CATHRTGKTYEQYF. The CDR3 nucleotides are TGTGCCACCCACCGGACAGGAAAGACCTACGAGCAGTACTTC.